These 26 T cell receptor beta chains share one sample of origin, sequenced in a study of naive and memory T cell subsets. Study-wide results and caveats: Possibly reflecting memory cells re-expressing CD45RA, a few larger clonotypes occurred in naive repertoires, especially CD8.

These receptors' targets are unknown. An equimolar mix of two oligonucleotides served as the beta constant-region primer for TRBC1 and TRBC2. Ligated cDNA was amplified by four rounds of PCR with nested alpha and beta constant-region primers and SP2. Each CDR3 protein gets one entry after TCRdb re-called the UMI-ligation and nested PCR reads with MiXCR. Of under 150,000 distinct CDR3 sequences listed, about 20% are singletons. The specimen was naive CD8+ T cells from blood. The receptors stem from a human donor in good health.

The chain uses TRBV20-1 and TRBJ2-7, with 9 bases lining up with TRBD2. Trimming cost V 0 bases and J 0 bases; bases outside gene matches: 3. The CDR3 contains 15 residues. CDR1 and CDR2 from the germline V gene are DFQATT and SNEGSKA (reference sequence). This chain's CDR3 is CSARDGGRASYEQYF. The CDR3 DNA is TGCAGTGCTAGAGATGGCGGGAGGGCCTCCTACGAGCAGTACTTC.

The chain combines TRBV18 with TRBJ1-5, with D tentatively TRBD1 (5 bases). V was clipped by 0 bases and J by 0 bases, with 6 bases between them. The V gene's germline CDR1 is KGHSH and CDR2 LQKENI. This CDR3 comprises 15 residues. The CDR3 DNA reads as TGTGCCAGCTCACCACCGGGGGGTAGCAATCAGCCCCAGCATTTT. It translates to CASSPPGGSNQPQHF.

This clonotype was counted a few times. V usage is TRBV7-8 and J usage is TRBJ2-1; D ambiguous. The germline CDR1 and CDR2 sequences are SGHVS and FQNEAQ. Between the trimmed V and J ends, which lost 1 base and 8 bases, there was a span of 9 bases. The CDR3 is made up of 13 amino acids. The chain's CDR3 is CASSLEVFDEQFF. CDR3 coding DNA: TGTGCCAGCAGCTTAGAGGTATTCGATGAGCAGTTCTTC.

This clonotype has a single count. The rearrangement uses TRBV19 and TRBJ2-1, with 14 bases identical to TRBD2. CDR3 length: 17 residues. The junction had 1 base not matched to a gene; V was cut back by 3 bases and J by 0 bases. Germline CDR1 reads LNHDA; CDR2 reads SQIVND (reference sequence). Here the CDR3 reads CASSIGTSGSSYNEQFF. In DNA, the CDR3 is TGTGCCAGTAGTATCGGGACTAGCGGGAGCTCCTACAATGAGCAGTTCTTC.

This clonotype was observed a few times. This chain connects TRBV20-1 to TRBJ1-1; D is undetermined. Germline CDR1 reads DFQATT; CDR2 reads SNEGSKA (reference sequence). V dropped 1 base and J dropped 0 bases, with 3 bases sitting between them. The CDR3 extends over 12 amino acids. CDR3 DNA sequence: TGCAGTGCTAGAGTCGTGAACACTGAAGCTTTCTTT. Protein: CSARVVNTEAFF.

This clonotype was recorded at least ten times. The chain is built from TRBV10-3 and TRBJ2-7; D is ambiguous. Germline V gives CDR1 ENHRY, CDR2 SYGVKD. CDR3 size: 13 residues. V was pared by 9 bases and J by 3 bases, with 15 bases between. The CDR3 loop reads CAIGGVAHYEQYF. CDR3 DNA sequence: TGTGCCATAGGCGGCGTGGCACACTACGAGCAGTACTTC.

The rearrangement links TRBV28 to TRBJ2-5, with 9 bases identical to TRBD1. The V gene end was trimmed by 2 bases and the J gene end by 5 bases; junction bases not matched to a gene: 12. The germline V gene has CDR1 MDHEN and CDR2 SYDVKM. CDR3 length equals 17 residues. The CDR3 spells CASSLDRTGASKETQYF. As DNA, the CDR3 is TGTGCCAGCAGTTTAGACCGGACAGGGGCGAGCAAGGAGACCCAGTACTTC.

The rearrangement uses TRBV12-3 or TRBV12-4 and TRBJ2-7, with D perhaps TRBD1 (5 bases). The CDR3 has 13 residues. V lost 6 bases and J lost 4, with 13 bases in between. The CDR3 nucleotides read TGTGCCAGCAGGTCGGCAGGGAAGTACGAGCAGTACTTC. Translating it yields CASRSAGKYEQYF.

J is TRBJ2-7 and V is TRBV9; 10 nucleotides align to TRBD1. The junction had 0 bases not matched to a gene; V was cut back by 3 bases and J by 3 bases. The CDR3 runs 13 residues. CDR1 and CDR2 from the germline V gene are SGDLS and YYNGEE. The CDR3 region is CASSGTGGYEQYF. The CDR3, as DNA: TGTGCCAGCAGCGGGACAGGGGGCTACGAGCAGTACTTC.

V is TRBV7-9 and J is TRBJ1-4; tentatively, D is TRBD1 (6 bases). This CDR3 comprises 16 residues. The V gene lost 5 bases and the J gene lost 4 bases, with 17 bases spanning the gap. Germline CDR1 SEHNR, CDR2 FQNEAQ (reference sequence). CDR3 sequence: CASSLIEQGGNEKLFF. The CDR3 DNA reads as TGTGCCAGCAGCCTAATCGAACAGGGTGGTAATGAAAAACTGTTTTTT.

This clonotype was picked up a small number of times. The chain employs TRBV20-1 and TRBJ2-7; TRBD2 matches at 7 bases. This CDR3 contains 16 residues. Losses at the gene ends were 0 bases for V and 3 bases for J; bases not matched to a gene: 11. CDR1 is DFQATT and CDR2 is SNEGSKA in the germline V gene (reference sequence). The CDR3 region is CSARDAATTGGYEQYF. The DNA for the CDR3 is TGCAGTGCTAGAGATGCCGCAACTACGGGGGGCTACGAGCAGTACTTC.

This clonotype was observed a few times. The chain joins TRBV29-1 to TRBJ1-2; D might be TRBD1 (6 bases). Trimming pared 6 bases from V and 8 bases from J, leaving 25 bases between. CDR3 size: 15 residues. Per germline, CDR1 SQVTM and CDR2 ANQGSEA. The CDR3 reads CSVYGPGGYIEGYTF. CDR3 in DNA: TGCAGCGTCTACGGGCCGGGGGGCTATATCGAAGGCTACACCTTC.

This clonotype was detected a few times. This rearrangement joins TRBV11-1 to TRBJ1-2; TRBD1 agrees at 8 bases. CDR3 size: 15 residues. Germline values: CDR1 SGHAT, CDR2 FQDESV (reference sequence). The junction had 7 bases not matched to a gene; V was cut back by 3 bases and J by 4 bases. In nucleotides, the CDR3 is TGTGCCAGCAGCTTCGGGACAGGTAGCGGCTATGGCTACACCTTC. Residues: CASSFGTGSGYGYTF.

This clonotype was seen only a few times. This chain joins TRBV28 and TRBJ1-5; D remains ambiguous. CDR3 length: 14 residues. Germline CDR1 reads MDHEN; CDR2 reads SYDVKM. The V and J ends lost 10 bases and 4 bases respectively, with 17 bases between them. The CDR3 nucleotides are TGTGCCACCCAGGAACCTCCGGGGAATCAGCCCCAGCATTTT. Protein product: CATQEPPGNQPQHF.

This clonotype was seen a handful of times. This chain connects TRBV4-1 to TRBJ2-7; D is unclear. Germline V gene data show CDR1 as MGHRA and CDR2 as YSYEKL. The CDR3 contains 14 residues. Trimming cost V 0 bases and J 2 bases, with 8 bases left between them. The CDR3 reads CASSQDSVTYEQYF. The DNA of the CDR3 is TGCGCCAGCAGCCAAGATTCGGTTACCTACGAGCAGTACTTC.

In its sample, this clonotype was seen many times. This chain links TRBV5-6 with TRBJ2-7, with D uncertain. Trimming shortened V by 0 bases and J by 4 bases, and 11 bases separated the two germline ends. CDR3 length: 14 residues. CDR1 and CDR2 from the germline V gene are SGHDT and YYEEEE. This chain's CDR3 is CASSLGTSLYEQYF. In DNA, the CDR3 is TGTGCCAGCAGCTTGGGGACCAGCCTATACGAGCAGTACTTC. The whole variable domain, filled in from reference TRBV5-6 and TRBJ2-7, reads DAGVTQSPTHLIKTRGQQVTLRCSPKSGHDTVSWYQQALGQGPQFIFQYYEEEERQRGNFPDRFSGHQFPNYSSELNVNALLLGDSALYLCASSLGTSLYEQYFGPGTRLTVT.

The chain has TRBV3-1 and TRBJ2-5; weak D call: TRBD1 (5 bases). V lost 3 bases and J 0 bases, leaving 11 bases between the germline ends. The germline V gene has CDR1 LGHDT and CDR2 YNNKEL (reference sequence). The CDR3 loop spans 15 amino acids. The CDR3 is CASSHAQENQETQYF. The CDR3 nucleotides read TGTGCCAGCAGCCATGCACAGGAGAACCAAGAGACCCAGTACTTC.

This clonotype was counted between two and nine times. The chain joins TRBV7-8 to TRBJ2-3, with D tentatively TRBD2 (5 bases). Germline V gene sequence: CDR1 SGHVS, CDR2 FQNEAQ. The V gene lost 4 bases and the J gene lost 0 bases, with 23 bases spanning the gap. The CDR3 covers 19 residues. Here the CDR3 DNA reads TGTGCCAGCAGCTGGTTGCGTTGGCTCGAGGACTCTAGCACAGATACGCAGTATTTT. Translated, it gives CASSWLRWLEDSSTDTQYF.

The genes are TRBV7-2 and TRBJ2-2; 9 bases fit TRBD2. This CDR3 comprises 16 residues. In germline, CDR1 is SGHTA, CDR2 FQGNSA. Trimming removed 5 bases from V and 7 bases from J; junction bases left unmatched: 11. In DNA, the CDR3 is TGTGCCAGCAGCCGGAGCCGGACTAGCGAGGGCGGGGAGCTGTTTTTT. Translation gives CASSRSRTSEGGELFF.

This chain links TRBV19 with TRBJ2-7; 10 nucleotides align to TRBD1. The CDR3 spans 11 residues. The germline CDR1 and CDR2 sequences are LNHDA and SQIVND (reference sequence). V was clipped by 8 bases and J by 5 bases; unmatched bases: 0. For the CDR3, the DNA is TGTGCCAGTGGGACAGGGGACGAGCAGTACTTC. As protein: CASGTGDEQYF.

This rearrangement joins TRBV7-8 to TRBJ2-7; 12 nucleotides agree with TRBD1. V gave up 3 bases and J gave up 6 bases; unmatched junction bases: 12. Germline V gene lookup returns CDR1 SGHVS and CDR2 FQNEAQ. The CDR3 has 17 residues. The CDR3 nucleotides are TGTGCCAGCAGCTTGGAGTACCCGGGACAGGGGGCTTTCGAGCAGTACTTC. This gives the protein CASSLEYPGQGAFEQYF.

The J gene is TRBJ2-3, the V gene TRBV28; TRBD2 agrees at 10 bases. Germline CDR1 reads MDHEN; CDR2 reads SYDVKM. The CDR3 contains 18 residues. Losses at the gene ends were 5 bases for V and 4 bases for J; bases not matched to a gene: 15. CDR3 coding DNA: TGTGCCAGCAGTCAACCTTCACAGCGGGAGGGGGAACCAGATACGCAGTATTTT. It specifies CASSQPSQREGEPDTQYF.

V and J are TRBV27 and TRBJ2-3; 8 bases align to TRBD2. The germline CDR1 and CDR2 sequences are MNHEY and SMNVEV (reference sequence). The CDR3 sequence is 15 residues long. The V segment lost 7 bases and the J segment 4 bases; nucleotides outside the gene matches: 10. The CDR3 loop is CASTPWAGGPDTQYF. The CDR3, as DNA: TGTGCCAGCACCCCCTGGGCGGGAGGTCCAGATACGCAGTATTTT.

The J gene is TRBJ2-7, the V gene TRBV28; 7 positions match TRBD2. V was clipped by 3 bases and J by 5 bases; unmatched bases: 4. Germline V gene sequence: CDR1 MDHEN, CDR2 SYDVKM. CDR3 length: 13 residues. This CDR3 reads CASSFREEHEQYF. The CDR3 bases are TGTGCCAGCAGTTTCCGGGAGGAGCACGAGCAGTACTTC.

This clonotype was observed a few times. V is TRBV29-1 and J is TRBJ2-3; 7 nucleotides align to TRBD2. Germline CDR1 is SQVTM and CDR2 is ANQGSEA. The CDR3 contains 15 residues. With 7 bases clipped from V and 4 bases from J, the junction kept 14 bases outside the gene matches. CDR3 DNA sequence: TGCAGCGCTCCCTTGGGGGAGGGCCTCCCAGATACGCAGTATTTT. Translation: CSAPLGEGLPDTQYF.

The chain combines TRBV9 with TRBJ2-1; 10 bases align to TRBD2. This CDR3 is built from 15 residues. V shed 5 bases, J shed 7 bases, and the junction held 9 bases outside the gene matches. The germline gives CDR1 SGDLS, CDR2 YYNGEE. The CDR3 DNA reads TGTGCCAGCAGTGAGAACGGACTAGCGGATAATGAGCAGTTCTTC. It codes for CASSENGLADNEQFF.